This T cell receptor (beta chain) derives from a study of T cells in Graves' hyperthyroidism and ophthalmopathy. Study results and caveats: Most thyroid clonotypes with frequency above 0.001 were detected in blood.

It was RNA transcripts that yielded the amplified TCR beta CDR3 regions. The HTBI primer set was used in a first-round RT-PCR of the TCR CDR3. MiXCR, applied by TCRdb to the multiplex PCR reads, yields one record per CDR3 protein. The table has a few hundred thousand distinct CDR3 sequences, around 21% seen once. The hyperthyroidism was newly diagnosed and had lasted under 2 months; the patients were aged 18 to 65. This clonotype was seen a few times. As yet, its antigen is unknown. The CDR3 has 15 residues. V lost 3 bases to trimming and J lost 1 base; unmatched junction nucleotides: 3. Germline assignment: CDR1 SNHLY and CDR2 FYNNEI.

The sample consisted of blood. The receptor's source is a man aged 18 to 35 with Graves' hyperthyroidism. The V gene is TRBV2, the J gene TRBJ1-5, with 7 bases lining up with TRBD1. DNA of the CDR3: TGTGCCAGCAGTGATTCAGGGGGAAGCAATCAGCCCCAGCATTTT. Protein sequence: CASSDSGGSNQPQHF.